These T cell receptor beta chains were read from a single sample in a study of shared clonotypes between healthy human individuals. Method: immunoSEQ multiplex PCR; TCRdb's copy keeps in-frame clones and lacks some. Altogether around 200,000 clones are present, over 80% being singletons, with the ten largest covering more than 0.065%. Material for sequencing was naive CD4+ T cells sorted from blood. All receptors come from a woman under 40 in good health. Both conserved end residues are part of each CDR3. The order of the fields is clone size, D gene, V gene, J gene, CDR3 protein, CDR3 DNA. A D gene is named only where the DNA matches it firmly. The listing skips clone size in some rows; elsewhere it reads once, few, many or a size class.

clone size: .; D gene: .; V gene: TRBV9; J gene: TRBJ2-7; CDR3 protein: CASSVAVAAGRSEQYF; CDR3 DNA: TGTGCCAGCAGCGTAGCGGTGGCGGCAGGCCGTAGCGAGCAGTACTTC
clone size: .; D gene: .; V gene: TRBV2; J gene: TRBJ1-2; CDR3 protein: CASSEPPAVYGYTF; CDR3 DNA: TGTGCCAGCAGTGAGCCGCCTGCAGTTTATGGCTACACCTTC
clone size: .; D gene: TRBD2; V gene: TRBV4-2; J gene: TRBJ2-2; CDR3 protein: CASSQEVLAGGTGELFF; CDR3 DNA: TGTGCCAGCAGCCAAGAGGTGCTAGCGGGAGGGACCGGGGAGCTGTTTTTT
clone size: .; D gene: TRBD1; V gene: TRBV27; J gene: TRBJ1-5; CDR3 protein: CASSLSLGQGGQPQHF; CDR3 DNA: TGTGCCAGCAGTTTATCGCTAGGACAGGGAGGACAGCCCCAGCATTTT
clone size: .; D gene: TRBD2; V gene: TRBV28; J gene: TRBJ2-1; CDR3 protein: CASSSRGLAIDEQFF; CDR3 DNA: TGTGCCAGCAGTTCACGGGGACTAGCGATCGATGAGCAGTTCTTC
clone size: once; D gene: .; V gene: TRBV2; J gene: TRBJ2-7; CDR3 protein: CASRLDHISYEQYF; CDR3 DNA: TGTGCCAGCAGGCTGGACCACATCTCCTACGAGCAGTACTTC
clone size: .; D gene: TRBD1; V gene: TRBV30; J gene: TRBJ2-3; CDR3 protein: CAWGPGQLGGTQYF; CDR3 DNA: TGTGCCTGGGGGCCGGGACAGTTGGGCGGTACGCAGTATTTT
clone size: once; D gene: .; V gene: TRBV6-5; J gene: TRBJ2-5; CDR3 protein: CASSLLRQETQYF; CDR3 DNA: TGTGCCAGCAGTCTACTGCGTCAAGAGACCCAGTACTTC
clone size: .; D gene: .; V gene: TRBV6-5; J gene: TRBJ2-3; CDR3 protein: CASSYSGLSTDTQYF; CDR3 DNA: TGTGCCAGCAGTTACAGCGGGCTTAGCACAGATACGCAGTATTTT
clone size: .; D gene: .; V gene: TRBV6-5; J gene: TRBJ1-2; CDR3 protein: CASSYTGVGYTF; CDR3 DNA: TGTGCCAGCAGTTACACGGGAGTCGGCTACACCTTC
clone size: .; D gene: TRBD2; V gene: TRBV7-2; J gene: TRBJ2-2; CDR3 protein: CASSREAGITGELFF; CDR3 DNA: TGTGCCAGCAGTCGGGAGGCAGGGATCACCGGGGAGCTGTTTTTT
clone size: .; D gene: .; V gene: TRBV28; J gene: TRBJ2-6; CDR3 protein: CASSSGPLRANVLTF; CDR3 DNA: TGTGCCAGCAGCTCGGGCCCTCTTAGGGCCAACGTCCTGACTTTC
clone size: .; D gene: .; V gene: TRBV10-3; J gene: TRBJ1-3; CDR3 protein: CAISESEDSFGNTIYF; CDR3 DNA: TGTGCCATCAGTGAGAGTGAAGACTCATTTGGAAACACCATATATTTT
clone size: .; D gene: TRBD1; V gene: TRBV7-8; J gene: TRBJ1-3; CDR3 protein: CASSLTGNGNTIYF; CDR3 DNA: TGTGCCAGCAGCTTGACAGGGAACGGAAACACCATATATTTT
clone size: .; D gene: .; V gene: TRBV5-1; J gene: TRBJ1-2; CDR3 protein: CASSPRVDPWNYGYTF; CDR3 DNA: TGCGCCAGCAGCCCCCGTGTCGACCCGTGGAACTATGGCTACACCTTC
clone size: .; D gene: .; V gene: TRBV5-1; J gene: TRBJ1-6; CDR3 protein: CASSTGQIDNSPLHF; CDR3 DNA: TGCGCCAGCAGCACCGGACAGATCGATAATTCACCCCTCCACTTT
clone size: .; D gene: .; V gene: TRBV19; J gene: TRBJ1-6; CDR3 protein: CASRTELYNSPLHF; CDR3 DNA: TGTGCCAGTAGGACGGAGCTCTATAATTCACCCCTCCACTTT
clone size: .; D gene: TRBD1; V gene: TRBV13; J gene: TRBJ1-1; CDR3 protein: CASSALQGRAFF; CDR3 DNA: TGTGCCAGCAGCGCTTTACAGGGGCGAGCTTTCTTT
clone size: .; D gene: .; V gene: TRBV29-1; J gene: TRBJ2-1; CDR3 protein: CSARLPGSSYNEQFF; CDR3 DNA: TGCAGCGCTCGGCTTCCGGGGTCCTCCTACAATGAGCAGTTCTTC
clone size: .; D gene: TRBD2; V gene: TRBV28; J gene: TRBJ2-3; CDR3 protein: CASSLPGLAEGDTQYF; CDR3 DNA: TGTGCCAGCAGTTTGCCCGGACTAGCGGAGGGAGATACGCAGTATTTT
clone size: .; D gene: TRBD2; V gene: TRBV28; J gene: TRBJ2-7; CDR3 protein: CASRGTITYEQYF; CDR3 DNA: TGTGCCAGCAGGGGGACTATAACCTACGAGCAGTACTTC
clone size: .; D gene: TRBD1; V gene: TRBV5-6; J gene: TRBJ2-1; CDR3 protein: CASSVDRGNEQFF; CDR3 DNA: TGTGCCAGCAGTGTTGACAGGGGCAATGAGCAGTTCTTC
clone size: .; D gene: .; V gene: TRBV30; J gene: TRBJ2-5; CDR3 protein: CAWSVRETQYF; CDR3 DNA: TGTGCCTGGAGTGTGAGGGAGACCCAGTACTTC
clone size: .; D gene: .; V gene: TRBV11-2; J gene: TRBJ1-2; CDR3 protein: CASSLSIIKPGTSGYTF; CDR3 DNA: TGTGCCAGCAGTCTATCAATTATCAAACCGGGGACGTCTGGCTACACCTTC
clone size: .; D gene: .; V gene: TRBV27; J gene: TRBJ2-2; CDR3 protein: CASSFSLWGRENTGELFF; CDR3 DNA: TGTGCCAGCAGTTTCTCCCTTTGGGGTCGGGAGAATACCGGGGAGCTGTTTTTT
clone size: .; D gene: .; V gene: TRBV27; J gene: TRBJ1-2; CDR3 protein: CASSFRGAAYGYTF; CDR3 DNA: TGTGCCAGCAGTTTTCGGGGGGCGGCCTATGGCTACACCTTC
clone size: .; D gene: .; V gene: TRBV4-1; J gene: TRBJ2-7; CDR3 protein: CASSQLQGNQQYF; CDR3 DNA: TGCGCCAGCAGCCAACTTCAGGGAAATCAGCAGTACTTC
clone size: .; D gene: TRBD2; V gene: TRBV10-1; J gene: TRBJ2-1; CDR3 protein: CASSESWEGYNEQFF; CDR3 DNA: TGCGCCAGCAGTGAGTCGTGGGAGGGATACAATGAGCAGTTCTTC
clone size: .; D gene: .; V gene: TRBV30; J gene: TRBJ2-7; CDR3 protein: CAWSGLSGYEQYF; CDR3 DNA: TGTGCCTGGAGTGGACTCTCGGGCTACGAGCAGTACTTC
clone size: .; D gene: TRBD2; V gene: TRBV28; J gene: TRBJ2-7; CDR3 protein: CASSSGLAPTPHEQYF; CDR3 DNA: TGTGCCAGCAGTTCGGGACTAGCGCCCACCCCGCACGAGCAGTACTTC
clone size: .; D gene: .; V gene: TRBV11-2; J gene: TRBJ2-2; CDR3 protein: CASSRHGSGELFF; CDR3 DNA: TGTGCCAGCAGCCGTCACGGGTCCGGGGAGCTGTTTTTT
clone size: once; D gene: .; V gene: TRBV4-1; J gene: TRBJ2-3; CDR3 protein: CASSPLGRGTDTQYF; CDR3 DNA: TGCGCCAGCAGCCCTCTCGGAAGGGGCACAGATACGCAGTATTTT
clone size: once; D gene: .; V gene: TRBV19; J gene: TRBJ2-3; CDR3 protein: CASSTANLVGMYF; CDR3 DNA: TGTGCCAGTAGTACGGCCAACTTGGTGGGGATGTATTTT
clone size: once; D gene: .; V gene: TRBV28; J gene: TRBJ2-7; CDR3 protein: CASSSPLRHYEQYF; CDR3 DNA: TGTGCCAGCAGTTCCCCCCTTAGGCACTACGAGCAGTACTTC
clone size: few; D gene: .; V gene: TRBV2; J gene: TRBJ2-7; CDR3 protein: CASRQGTYEQYF; CDR3 DNA: TGTGCCAGCAGGCAGGGGACCTACGAGCAGTACTTC
clone size: .; D gene: .; V gene: TRBV28; J gene: TRBJ1-2; CDR3 protein: CASSFQDKNYGYTF; CDR3 DNA: TGTGCCAGCAGTTTTCAAGACAAGAACTATGGCTACACCTTC
clone size: .; D gene: .; V gene: TRBV7-2; J gene: TRBJ1-6; CDR3 protein: CASSRRTINSPLHF; CDR3 DNA: TGTGCCAGCAGTCGGAGGACAATTAATTCACCCCTCCACTTT
clone size: .; D gene: TRBD1; V gene: TRBV15; J gene: TRBJ2-7; CDR3 protein: CATSSPHSGTGISYEQYF; CDR3 DNA: TGTGCCACCAGCAGTCCACACTCCGGGACAGGGATCTCCTACGAGCAGTACTTC
clone size: .; D gene: TRBD2; V gene: TRBV5-6; J gene: TRBJ2-7; CDR3 protein: CASSRLTSGSYEQYF; CDR3 DNA: TGTGCCAGCAGCCGCCTGACTAGCGGGTCCTACGAGCAGTACTTC
clone size: .; D gene: .; V gene: TRBV27; J gene: TRBJ1-6; CDR3 protein: CASSRGGSSYNSPLHF; CDR3 DNA: TGTGCCAGCAGCCGGGGGGGAAGCTCCTATAATTCACCCCTCCACTTT
clone size: few; D gene: .; V gene: TRBV28; J gene: TRBJ1-5; CDR3 protein: CASTPLGQPQHF; CDR3 DNA: TGTGCCAGCACCCCGTTGGGACAGCCCCAGCATTTT
clone size: .; D gene: .; V gene: TRBV29-1; J gene: TRBJ1-1; CDR3 protein: CSVVGINTEAFF; CDR3 DNA: TGCAGCGTTGTAGGGATAAACACTGAAGCTTTCTTT
clone size: .; D gene: .; V gene: TRBV7-3; J gene: TRBJ2-7; CDR3 protein: CASSLGGAGHEQYF; CDR3 DNA: TGTGCCAGCAGCTTAGGAGGGGCTGGTCACGAGCAGTACTTC
clone size: .; D gene: .; V gene: TRBV5-6; J gene: TRBJ2-7; CDR3 protein: CASSTTTTYEQYF; CDR3 DNA: TGTGCCAGCAGTACGACTACTACCTACGAGCAGTACTTC
clone size: .; D gene: .; V gene: TRBV6-4; J gene: TRBJ1-5; CDR3 protein: CASSPQSQVNQPQHF; CDR3 DNA: TGTGCCAGCAGTCCCCAATCGCAGGTCAATCAGCCCCAGCATTTT
clone size: .; D gene: .; V gene: TRBV27; J gene: TRBJ2-7; CDR3 protein: CASRRARDSRSYEQYF; CDR3 DNA: TGTGCCAGCAGACGCGCCCGGGACTCTCGGTCCTACGAGCAGTACTTC
clone size: .; D gene: .; V gene: TRBV6-5; J gene: TRBJ2-1; CDR3 protein: CASSQRDSNNEQFF; CDR3 DNA: TGTGCCAGCAGTCAGCGGGACAGCAACAATGAGCAGTTCTTC
clone size: .; D gene: .; V gene: TRBV21-1; J gene: TRBJ1-4; CDR3 protein: CASSNLLDRGSEKLFF; CDR3 DNA: TGTGCCAGCAGCAACCTTCTGGACAGGGGTAGCGAAAAACTGTTTTTT